The TCR beta chain described here comes from a study of radiotherapy plus CTLA-4 blockade in lung cancer. Looking at the study overall: 15% to 20% of enrolled patients responded objectively, and around 30% had disease control. Study-wide points: Strongest reported response predictors: early blood clone changes and post-radiation interferon-beta. Blood TCR clones of tumor origin expanded after radiotherapy plus ipilimumab.

With respect to this clone: Its antigen is not identified.

V lost 5 bases to trimming and J lost 4 bases, with 9 bases between them. Germline assignment: CDR1 MNHNS and CDR2 SASEGT. The length of the CDR3 is 13 residues. Those with chemo-refractory metastatic non-small-cell lung cancer were treated with focal radiation combined with CTLA-4 blockade using ipilimumab. Measured with immunoSEQ multiplex PCR; TCRdb has only the in-frame clones, and not every one. This sample carries roughly 90,000 clones, about 86% of them seen once, and the ten largest clones take 4.9%. The chain links TRBV6-1 to TRBJ2-1, with D tentatively TRBD1 (6 bases). This specimen was peripheral blood, taken from a patient treated with radiotherapy plus ipilimumab. The TCR was taken from a human donor with non-small cell lung cancer that progressed on radiotherapy plus ipilimumab. The CDR3 coding sequence is TGTGCCAGCAGTCTGGACAGATACAATGAGCAGTTCTTC. Amino acid sequence: CASSLDRYNEQFF.